This T cell receptor beta chain was retrieved from a study of blood T cell repertoires in COVID-19. Overall study context: PBMCs, B-cell-depleted T cells, or T cells were the source of the cDNA or gDNA that made up the material.

Per the germline V gene, CDR1 is SGHTA and CDR2 is FQGNSA. The CDR3 length is 16 residues. V shed 5 bases and J 4 bases; nucleotides not matched to a gene: 7. Everyone who took part was roughly 18 to 90 years old, and they came from about 23 US areas. Each participant's cohort was designated according to participant-reported clinical history. In its sample, this clone was seen once. Assay used: immunoSEQ multiplex PCR; TCRdb lists only in-frame clones, some missing. The repertoire includes about 220,000 clones, 70% to 90% of them detected once, and about 4% sits in the top ten. The genes are TRBV7-2 and TRBJ2-1, with 11 nucleotides matching TRBD2. Material: PBMCs or T cells enriched from blood (not recorded which). The source of this sequence is a woman aged 35 to 49 with acute COVID-19. CDR3 nucleotide sequence: TGTGCCAGCAGCGCCCGACTAGCGGGGCAATACAATGAGCAGTTCTTC. This translates into CASSARLAGQYNEQFF.